This T cell receptor beta chain comes out of a study of control samples from healthy donors and cancer patients. Assay used: immunoSEQ multiplex PCR; TCRdb lists only in-frame clones, some missing. There are about 410,000 clones in the sample; 80% to 95% occur only once, and around 6.5% lies in the top ten. CDR3 length: 13 amino acids. Germline CDR1 and CDR2: MNHEY and SMNVEV (reference sequence). V gave up 6 bases and J gave up 3 bases, with 11 bases separating them. The receptor was isolated from a man aged 35 to 55 with head and neck cancer. This chain uses TRBV27 with TRBJ1-2, with D possibly matching TRBD1 (5 bases). Sequenced input: PBMCs. DNA for the CDR3: TGTGCCAGCAGGGGAGGACAATACTATGGCTACACCTTC. Translated, it gives CASRGGQYYGYTF.